The entry below gives a single T cell receptor (beta chain) sequence along with its context. Its target is unknown. Preparation of the TCRbeta library used unique molecular identifiers. Via MiXCR, TCRdb re-called the PCR reads, giving one row per CDR3 protein. The sample includes roughly 50,000 distinct CDR3 sequences, roughly 45% of them seen just once. This sample is part of a study of T-cell reconstitution after alpha-beta-depleted transplantation in children. Study-wide results and caveats: At the one-year point after transplant, T-cell counts and TCRbeta diversity were found to come mostly from T cells that had been newly produced. Where alpha-beta T cells came from about two months after transplant was reportedly several hundred expanded graft clones.

This CDR3 region has 15 residues. V lost 1 base, J lost 2 bases, and 10 bases lay in between. Germline lookup yields CDR1 SEHNR and CDR2 FQNEAQ (reference sequence). The source material was PBMCs, mostly from graft donor cells, sampled 360 days after TCRalphabeta/CD19-depleted stem cell transplant. This TCR was recovered from a male patient aged 10 to 17 who had a stem cell transplant for acute lymphoblastic leukemia, so the T cells may come from the graft donor. The chain uses TRBV7-9 and TRBJ2-3, with D unclear. The CDR3, as DNA: TGTGCCAGCAGCTTAGGGGTGACAACCACAGATACGCAGTATTTT. It specifies CASSLGVTTTDTQYF.